Following are 13 T cell receptor beta chains from one sample sequenced in a study of blood T cell repertoires in COVID-19. Using immunoSEQ multiplex PCR, the repertoire was profiled, and TCRdb retains in-frame clones only, with some absent. The sample contains 150,000 to 200,000 clones, about 81% of which appear only once. The material sequenced was peripheral blood. The source of these receptors is a human donor in a cohort sampled during active COVID-19.

V gene TRBV29-1 combines with J gene TRBJ2-6; 9 bases are shared with TRBD1. Trimming at V came to 6 bases and at J to 0 bases, leaving 6 bases not matched to a gene. This CDR3 is 16 amino acids long. Germline-derived CDR1 and CDR2 are SQVTM and ANQGSEA. The CDR3 DNA follows: TGCAGCGTGTTGGGGGACAGGGACTCTGGGGCCAACGTCCTGACTTTC. Amino acid sequence: CSVLGDRDSGANVLTF.

This clone was picked up one time. The chain uses TRBV27 and TRBJ2-3; D is uncertain. The ends were cut back, 7 bases at V and 6 bases at J, with 11 bases in the middle. The CDR3 covers 12 residues. Germline V gene data show CDR1 as MNHEY and CDR2 as SMNVEV (reference sequence). The CDR3 DNA reads TGTGCCAGCACATCCCCCCCCGATACGCAGTATTTT. Translation gives CASTSPPDTQYF.

The rearrangement joins TRBV28 to TRBJ1-2, with 8 bases identical to TRBD1. The germline V gene encodes CDR1 MDHEN and CDR2 SYDVKM. CDR3 length: 14 residues. J lost 8 bases, V lost 4 bases, and 9 bases had no gene match. The chain's CDR3 is CASSYPGQDVGYTF. The CDR3 nucleotides are TGTGCCAGCAGTTACCCGGGACAGGACGTAGGCTACACCTTC.

The chain recombines TRBV9 with TRBJ2-5; D is unclear. In germline, CDR1 is SGDLS, CDR2 YYNGEE. V gave up 4 bases and J gave up 2 bases, with 15 bases separating them. This CDR3 has 15 residues. The CDR3 DNA reads as TGTGCCAGCAGCCTCTGGGCAGCATCACAAGAGACCCAGTACTTC. Amino acid sequence: CASSLWAASQETQYF. Supplemented by reference TRBV9 and TRBJ2-5, the full variable domain reads DSGVTQTPKHLITATGQRVTLRCSPRSGDLSVYWYQQSLDQGLQFLIQYYNGEERAKGNILERFSAQQFPDLHSELNLSSLELGDSALYFCASSLWAASQETQYFGPGTRLLVL.

The J gene is TRBJ1-5, the V gene TRBV5-5, with TRBD1 identical over 7 bases. Germline assignment: CDR1 SGHKS and CDR2 YYEKEE (reference sequence). The length of the CDR3 is 15 residues. The V gene end was trimmed by 3 bases and the J gene end by 2 bases; junction bases not matched to a gene: 5. CDR3 DNA sequence: TGTGCCAGCAGCTCTGGACAGGCGGGCAATCAGCCCCAGCATTTT. Protein sequence: CASSSGQAGNQPQHF. Together with reference TRBV5-5 and TRBJ1-5, the CDR3 gives the full variable domain: DAGVTQSPTHLIKTRGQQVTLRCSPISGHKSVSWYQQVLGQGPQFIFQYYEKEERGRGNFPDRFSARQFPNYSSELNVNALLLGDSALYLCASSSGQAGNQPQHFGDGTRLSIL.

The genes are TRBV7-2 and TRBJ2-7; D is perhaps TRBD2 (5 bases). The germline V gene has CDR1 SGHTA and CDR2 FQGNSA. The CDR3 covers 16 residues. Trimming pared 5 bases from V and 0 bases from J, leaving 17 bases between. This CDR3 is CASSPGLRMSSYEQYF. The CDR3 DNA follows: TGTGCCAGCAGCCCTGGACTGCGGATGAGCTCCTACGAGCAGTACTTC.

The chain links TRBV6-5 to TRBJ2-2; D is possibly TRBD1 (6 bases). The ends were cut back, 6 bases at V and 2 bases at J, with 13 bases in the middle. The CDR3 length is 15 residues. Germline V gene data show CDR1 as MNHEY and CDR2 as SVGAGI. The chain's CDR3 is CASSPLGTNTGELFF. For the CDR3, the DNA is TGTGCCAGCAGCCCCTTGGGGACAAACACCGGGGAGCTGTTTTTT.

This clone was counted a few times. This rearrangement joins TRBV5-4 to TRBJ2-4, with a weak D call TRBD2 (6 bases). The V and J ends lost 0 bases and 8 bases respectively, with 18 bases between them. This CDR3 has 16 residues. Germline V CDR1 and CDR2: SGHNT, YYREEE (reference sequence). The CDR3 DNA reads as TGTGCCAGCAGCTTGGGGCGGGGAAACTCGGCGGACATTCAGTACTTC. Residues: CASSLGRGNSADIQYF. Full variable domain (missing parts from reference TRBV5-4 and TRBJ2-4): ETGVTQSPTHLIKTRGQQVTLRCSSQSGHNTVSWYQQALGQGPQFIFQYYREEENGRGNFPPRFSGLQFPNYSSELNVNALELDDSALYLCASSLGRGNSADIQYFGAGTRLSVL.

The CDR3 DNA is TGTGCCAGCAAAGCACAGGGCGGCACAGATACGCAGTATTTT. This sequence encodes CASKAQGGTDTQYF. This rearrangement joins TRBV2 to TRBJ2-3; a possible D gene is TRBD1 (6 bases). V was cut by 7 bases and J by 1 base, with 12 bases left in between. Germline V gives CDR1 SNHLY, CDR2 FYNNEI. The CDR3 has 14 amino acids.

The J gene is TRBJ1-4, the V gene TRBV5-1; D unresolved. Trimming cost V 0 bases and J 10 bases, with 13 bases left between them. Germline-derived CDR1 and CDR2 are SGHRS and YFSETQ. The CDR3 consists of 14 residues. CDR3 nucleotide sequence: TGCGCCAGCAGCTTGGAGTCTTTCGGTGTAAAACTGTTTTTT. Translating it yields CASSLESFGVKLFF.

The chain carries TRBV7-2 and TRBJ1-1; D gene ambiguous. Germline-derived CDR1 and CDR2 are SGHTA and FQGNSA. The CDR3 is 15 residues long. The V end lost 3 bases, the J end lost 1 base, and 12 bases lay between the germline ends. The CDR3 DNA reads TGTGCCAGCAGCTTGGTTCCCGCCGGGAACACTGAAGCTTTCTTT. Translated: CASSLVPAGNTEAFF. Based on the CDR3 plus reference TRBV7-2 and TRBJ1-1, the full variable domain is GAGVSQSPSNKVTEKGKDVELRCDPISGHTALYWYRQSLGQGLEFLIYFQGNSAPDKSGLPSDRFSAERTGGSVSTLTIQRTQQEDSAVYLCASSLVPAGNTEAFFGQGTRLTVV.

This clone was recorded only once. The chain has TRBV4-1 and TRBJ2-5, with TRBD2 matching over 11 bases. The germline V gene has CDR1 MGHRA and CDR2 YSYEKL. V was pared by 2 bases and J by 9 bases, with 11 bases of the junction left unmatched. This CDR3 is 16 amino acids long. This CDR3 reads CASSQSPSGGPHSQYF. The DNA of the CDR3 is TGCGCCAGCAGCCAATCGCCTAGCGGGGGGCCCCACTCCCAGTACTTC.

This rearrangement joins TRBV4-2 to TRBJ2-2; no reliable D call. The germline V and J ends were trimmed by 1 base and 0 bases, with 15 bases remaining between them. Germline CDR1 and CDR2: LGHNA and YNFKEQ. The CDR3 contains 18 residues. CDR3 residues: CASSQVPLSTSNTGELFF. The CDR3 DNA follows: TGTGCCAGCAGCCAAGTGCCCCTTAGCACCTCGAACACCGGGGAGCTGTTTTTT.